These 3 T cell receptor beta chains came from one sample sequenced in a study of blood T cell repertoires in COVID-19. This table comes from immunoSEQ multiplex PCR, and its TCRdb copy is limited to in-frame clones, with some not included. The sample comprises about 20,000 clones, 86% of which are singletons, and approximately 3.6% rests with the top ten. The specimen was peripheral blood. All receptors derive from a man between 50 and 59 years old with active COVID-19.

The chain employs TRBV10-1 and TRBJ2-1; 7 bases align to TRBD1. V dropped 3 bases and J dropped 12; count of bases not matched to a gene: 11. Germline V gene sequence: CDR1 WNHNN, CDR2 SYGVQD (reference sequence). CDR3 size: 14 residues. CDR3 nucleotide sequence: TGCGCCAGCAGTGACCAAAACGGACAGGTGGGGCAGTTCTTC. The encoded protein is CASSDQNGQVGQFF.

The chain combines TRBV7-2 with TRBJ1-2, with TRBD1 matching 10 bases. The germline CDR1 and CDR2 sequences are SGHTA and FQGNSA. The CDR3 length is 14 residues. With 3 bases clipped from V and 8 bases from J, the junction kept 6 bases outside the gene matches. CDR3: CASSFVDRGQGYTF. CDR3 sequence (DNA): TGTGCCAGCAGCTTCGTTGACAGGGGGCAAGGCTACACCTTC.

This chain links TRBV9 with TRBJ1-4, with unresolved D. This CDR3 is 15 amino acids long. Germline V gene lookup returns CDR1 SGDLS and CDR2 YYNGEE. The V end was cut by 3 bases, the J end by 8 bases, with 17 bases between. The CDR3: CASSATGGIREKLFF. For the CDR3, the DNA is TGTGCCAGCAGCGCCACGGGAGGAATTAGGGAAAAACTGTTTTTT.